What follows is one T cell receptor (beta chain) and its context. Time point here: peripheral blood 6 weeks after treatment start. Each patient presented with locally advanced or metastatic urothelial carcinoma. Some clones are missing from TCRdb's copy, which holds only in-frame ones; the method was immunoSEQ multiplex PCR. The sample gives about 91,000 clones, approximately 87% of which show up once; roughly 8% is in the top ten. Trimming pared 5 bases from V and 0 bases from J, leaving 9 bases between. Germline CDR1 and CDR2: LGHNT and FRNRAP. The CDR3 has 14 amino acids. The sample originates from a study of PD-L1 blockade in urothelial cancer. At the level of the study: Bladder-origin urothelial cancer in males covered about 90% of the roughly 30 patients.

The sequenced sample was PBMCs, obtained around atezolizumab (anti-PD-L1) treatment. The source of this sequence is a man between 65 and 85 years old with urothelial cancer. V and J are TRBV12-5 and TRBJ2-3, with D unresolved. CDR3 sequence reads: CASGVGESTDTQYF. The CDR3 bases are TGTGCTAGTGGTGTGGGCGAGAGCACAGATACGCAGTATTTT.